Listed below are T cell receptor beta chains from one sample, sequenced in a study of shared clonotypes between healthy human individuals. Sequencing used immunoSEQ multiplex PCR; TCRdb keeps in-frame clones, though not all of them. The table shows 2 million or so clones, with 90% to 95% occurring only once. The specimen sequenced was naive CD4+ T cells sorted from blood. The receptors shown here come from a man younger than 35 in good health. CDR3s include the opening cysteine and the closing phenylalanine or tryptophan. The D gene is left open where the match is weak. Rows give clone size only sometimes, using once, few, many, or a class for an expanded clone.

>TRBJ1-4|TRBV25-1|.|.
TGTGCCAGCAGTGATATAAGGGGTATAGGAGAAAAACTGTTTTTT
CASSDIRGIGEKLFF
>TRBJ1-4|TRBV7-9|TRBD1|.
TGTGCCAGCAGCTACCGATGGACAGGGGATAAGGAAAAACTGTTTTTT
CASSYRWTGDKEKLFF
>TRBJ1-1|TRBV30|.|.
TGTGCCTGGAAAGGGCAGAAGAACACTGAAGCTTTCTTT
CAWKGQKNTEAFF
>TRBJ2-2|TRBV9|TRBD1|.
TGTGCCAGCAGCGTAGCCATAGGACAGGGGAGAACCGGGGAGCTGTTTTTT
CASSVAIGQGRTGELFF
>TRBJ1-5|TRBV30|TRBD1|.
TGTGCCTGGACACAGGGGGGCAATCAGCCCCAGCATTTT
CAWTQGGNQPQHF
>TRBJ2-3|TRBV7-3|.|once
TGTGCCAGCTCCCGGGGACGAAACACAGATACGCAGTATTTT
CASSRGRNTDTQYF
>TRBJ1-5|TRBV7-8|.|once
TGTGCCAGCAGCCTAGAAAGCATTTTTTTCTACCGGGACACCTATCAGCCCCAGCATTTT
CASSLESIFFYRDTYQPQHF
>TRBJ2-2|TRBV19|.|.
TGTGCCAGCCGGTTTGGCGGGGAGCTGTTTTTT
CASRFGGELFF
>TRBJ1-5|TRBV18|.|once
TGTGCCAGCTCAGTAATCGGACAGAGCAATCAGCCCCAGCATTTT
CASSVIGQSNQPQHF
>TRBJ2-3|TRBV5-6|.|.
TGTGCCAGCAGCTCTCTTGGGGTAGCTAGCACAGATACGCAGTATTTT
CASSSLGVASTDTQYF
>TRBJ1-5|TRBV6-5|TRBD1|.
TGTGCCAGCAGCCTAGACAGGGATCAGCCCCAGCATTTT
CASSLDRDQPQHF
>TRBJ2-3|TRBV5-1|TRBD2|.
TGCGCCAGCAGCCCCGTGGTAGCGGGAGGAAGGGGAGATACGCAGTATTTT
CASSPVVAGGRGDTQYF
>TRBJ2-7|TRBV18|.|.
TGTGCCAGCTCACCGGGGGTTGGGACCTTGAACTACGAGCAGTACTTC
CASSPGVGTLNYEQYF
>TRBJ2-6|TRBV15|TRBD1|.
TGTGCCACCAGCAGATCACCCCAGACAGGGGGCGGCCTTGCTGGGGCCAACGTCCTGACTTTC
CATSRSPQTGGGLAGANVLTF
>TRBJ2-3|TRBV2|.|many
TGTGCCAGCGGGCAGGGAGGCACAGATACGCAGTATTTT
CASGQGGTDTQYF
>TRBJ2-3|TRBV28|TRBD2|.
TGTGCCAGCAGAGTGACTAGCGGGGGGGGCACAGATACGCAGTATTTT
CASRVTSGGGTDTQYF
>TRBJ1-1|TRBV5-1|.|.
TGCGCCAGCAGCTTAGGGGGTTCCCTGAACACTGAAGCTTTCTTT
CASSLGGSLNTEAFF
>TRBJ2-7|TRBV2|.|.
TGTGCCAGCGGGTCGGGGACATACGAGCAGTACTTC
CASGSGTYEQYF
>TRBJ1-5|TRBV5-4|TRBD1|.
TGTGCCAGCAGCTTAGGACAGGGAAGCAATCAGCCCCAGCATTTT
CASSLGQGSNQPQHF
>TRBJ2-7|TRBV15|.|.
TGTGCCACCAGCAGAGATTTAGGCAACGAGCAGTACTTC
CATSRDLGNEQYF
>TRBJ2-7|TRBV4-2|.|.
TGTGCCAGCAGCCCGGGGGGCTTAGACTCCTACGAGCAGTACTTC
CASSPGGLDSYEQYF
>TRBJ2-5|TRBV6-5|.|.
TGTGCCAGCAGTTGGGGCCGACTAAGGGAGACCCAGTACTTC
CASSWGRLRETQYF
>TRBJ2-5|TRBV7-8|.|.
TGTGCCAGCAGCCGCTTCGCCGGAGAGACCCAGTACTTC
CASSRFAGETQYF
>TRBJ1-6|TRBV27|.|.
TGTGCCAGCAGCAGTCGGATCTCACCCCTCCACTTT
CASSSRISPLHF
>TRBJ1-6|TRBV6-5|.|few
TGTGCCAGCAGTTACCAGTCCAGCTCCTATAATTCACCCCTCCACTTT
CASSYQSSSYNSPLHF
>TRBJ2-3|TRBV15|.|few
TGTGCCACCAGCAGAGTGGCAGATACGCAGTATTTT
CATSRVADTQYF
>TRBJ2-7|TRBV19|.|.
TGTGCCAGACCCCCCTCCGGGACAAAAAAAATCTACGAGCAGTACTTC
CARPPSGTKKIYEQYF
>TRBJ2-7|TRBV5-1|.|.
TGCGCCAGCAGCCCCGAAAATTCTTACGAGCAGTACTTC
CASSPENSYEQYF
>TRBJ1-6|TRBV5-1|.|.
TGCGCCAGCAGCTTGGAGGAAGGAGCCTCACCCCTCCACTTT
CASSLEEGASPLHF
>TRBJ1-1|TRBV10-3|TRBD1|.
TGTGCCATCAGTGAGGGGACAGGGGGCCGAACTGAAGCTTTCTTT
CAISEGTGGRTEAFF
>TRBJ1-4|TRBV2|.|.
TGTGCCAGCAGTGAAGCGCTTTCGGGGTTTACGGCCGTAAAACTGTTTTTT
CASSEALSGFTAVKLFF
>TRBJ2-7|TRBV6-5|TRBD2|.
TGTGCCAGCAGTTACTCGGGAGGGGAAAGCTCCTACGAGCAGTACTTC
CASSYSGGESSYEQYF